Each of the 9 T cell receptor beta chains below was sequenced from the same sample in a study of cytomegalovirus exposure and HLA in healthy donors. PCR used 60 Vbeta primers and 13 Jbeta primers. This table comes from immunoSEQ multiplex PCR, and its TCRdb copy is limited to in-frame clones, with some not included. The sample carries 150,000 to 200,000 clones, 83% recorded once. Sequencing was performed on PBMCs. Receptors were obtained from a man between 45 and 60 years old in good health and CMV-seronegative.

The rearrangement joins TRBV5-1 to TRBJ2-3; 11 positions agree with TRBD1. The V segment lost 2 bases and the J segment 4 bases; nucleotides outside the gene matches: 6. This CDR3 is built from 16 residues. Germline CDR1 reads SGHRS; CDR2 reads YFSETQ. The CDR3 DNA reads TGCGCCAGCAGCTTTTCAGGGACAGGGGGTTCAGATACGCAGTATTTT. Translation: CASSFSGTGGSDTQYF.

V usage is TRBV2 and J usage is TRBJ1-2, with 9 nucleotides matching TRBD1. CDR1 is SNHLY and CDR2 is FYNNEI in the germline V gene. This CDR3 region has 15 residues. V was clipped by 6 bases and J by 1 base; unmatched bases: 6. The CDR3 sequence: CASSDRGRHNYGYTF. In DNA form, the CDR3 reads TGTGCCAGCAGCGACAGGGGGAGACATAACTATGGCTACACCTTC.

This clone showed up just a few times. This sequence joins TRBV10-3 and TRBJ1-1; D is perhaps TRBD1 (5 bases). CDR1 and CDR2 from the germline V gene are ENHRY and SYGVKD. The CDR3 loop spans 16 amino acids. V was pared by 2 bases and J by 0 bases, with 13 bases between. CDR3 coding DNA: TGTGCCATCAGTGAGGGCAGGGCGAGGATGAACACTGAAGCTTTCTTT. This sequence encodes CAISEGRARMNTEAFF.

CDR3 sequence (DNA): TGTGCCAGCAAAGGGTCCGCCGGGGGACCCACAGATACGCAGTATTTT. This sequence encodes CASKGSAGGPTDTQYF. The rearrangement links TRBV25-1 to TRBJ2-3, with a possible D match to TRBD2 (6 bases). Per germline, CDR1 MGHDK and CDR2 SYGVNS. Trimming removed 7 bases from V and 2 bases from J, with 19 bases in between. This CDR3 has 16 amino acids.

The J gene is TRBJ2-2, the V gene TRBV7-3, with 8 nucleotides matching TRBD1. Germline CDR1 SGHTA, CDR2 FQGTGA. V trimming: 3 bases; J trimming: 4 bases; junction bases outside the gene matches: 10. The CDR3 runs 17 residues. CDR3 amino acids: CASSLTGDRRSTGELFF. CDR3 bases: TGTGCCAGCAGCTTGACAGGGGATAGAAGGAGCACCGGGGAGCTGTTTTTT.

The chain links TRBV6-6 to TRBJ2-1, with 7 nucleotides matching TRBD2. The V and J ends lost 2 bases and 8 bases, in that order; junction bases with no gene match: 6. Germline CDR1 MNHNY, CDR2 SVGAGI (reference sequence). There are 14 residues in the CDR3. DNA of the CDR3: TGTGCCAGCAGTTACCGCGGGGGAATGGATGAGCAGTTCTTC. Protein: CASSYRGGMDEQFF.

The rearrangement uses TRBV7-2 and TRBJ2-7, with TRBD1 matching 9 bases. Germline V lookup: CDR1 SGHTA, CDR2 FQGNSA. The junction had 9 bases not matched to a gene; V was cut back by 5 bases and J by 7 bases. The CDR3 has 14 residues. The CDR3 here is CASSPRTGVREQYF. The CDR3 DNA reads TGTGCCAGCAGCCCCCGGACAGGGGTGCGAGAGCAGTACTTC.

The chain combines TRBV5-4 with TRBJ2-3, with TRBD2 matching over 8 bases. After removal of 5 bases from V and 1 base from J, the junction contained 6 bases not matched to a gene. This CDR3 spans 15 amino acids. Germline loops: CDR1 SGHNT, CDR2 YYREEE (reference sequence). CDR3: CASSLQGLGTDTQYF. CDR3 DNA: TGTGCCAGCAGTCTTCAGGGACTAGGCACAGATACGCAGTATTTT.

The chain has TRBV7-3 and TRBJ1-6; 9 bases are a match to TRBD1. V dropped 5 bases and J dropped 10; count of bases not matched to a gene: 6. The CDR3 has 14 residues. Germline V gene data show CDR1 as SGHTA and CDR2 as FQGTGA. CDR3: CASSPGQGWSPLHF. In DNA, the CDR3 is TGTGCCAGCAGCCCCGGACAGGGGTGGTCACCCCTCCACTTT.